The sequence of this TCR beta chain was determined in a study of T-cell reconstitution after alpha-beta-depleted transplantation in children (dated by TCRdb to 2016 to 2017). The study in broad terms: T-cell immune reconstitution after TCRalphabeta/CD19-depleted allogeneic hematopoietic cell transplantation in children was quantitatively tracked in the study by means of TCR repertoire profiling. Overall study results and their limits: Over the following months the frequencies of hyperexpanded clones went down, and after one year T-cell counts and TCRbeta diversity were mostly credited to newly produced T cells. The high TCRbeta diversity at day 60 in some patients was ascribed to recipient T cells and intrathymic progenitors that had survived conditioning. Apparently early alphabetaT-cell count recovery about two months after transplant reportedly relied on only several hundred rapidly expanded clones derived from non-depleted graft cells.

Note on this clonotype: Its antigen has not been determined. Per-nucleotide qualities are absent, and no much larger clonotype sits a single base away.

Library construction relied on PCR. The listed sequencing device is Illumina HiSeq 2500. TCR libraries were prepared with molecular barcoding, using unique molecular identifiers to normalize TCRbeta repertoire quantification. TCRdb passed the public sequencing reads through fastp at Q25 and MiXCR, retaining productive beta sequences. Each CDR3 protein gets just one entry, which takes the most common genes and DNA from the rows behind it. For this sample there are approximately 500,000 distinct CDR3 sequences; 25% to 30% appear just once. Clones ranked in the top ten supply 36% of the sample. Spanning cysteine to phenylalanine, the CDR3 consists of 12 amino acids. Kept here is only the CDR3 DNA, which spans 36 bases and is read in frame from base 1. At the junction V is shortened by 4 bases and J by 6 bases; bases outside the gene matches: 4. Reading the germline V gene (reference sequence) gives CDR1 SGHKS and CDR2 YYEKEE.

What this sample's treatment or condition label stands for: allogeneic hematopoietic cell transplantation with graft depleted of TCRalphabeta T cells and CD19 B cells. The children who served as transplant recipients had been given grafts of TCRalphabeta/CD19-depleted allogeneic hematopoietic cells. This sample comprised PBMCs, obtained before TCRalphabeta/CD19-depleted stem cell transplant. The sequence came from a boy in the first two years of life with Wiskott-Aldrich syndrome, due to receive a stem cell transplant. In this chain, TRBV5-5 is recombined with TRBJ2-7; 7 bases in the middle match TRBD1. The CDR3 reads CASSLRDSEQYF. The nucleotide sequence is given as TGTGCCAGCAGCCTCCGGGACAGCGAGCAGTACTTC.